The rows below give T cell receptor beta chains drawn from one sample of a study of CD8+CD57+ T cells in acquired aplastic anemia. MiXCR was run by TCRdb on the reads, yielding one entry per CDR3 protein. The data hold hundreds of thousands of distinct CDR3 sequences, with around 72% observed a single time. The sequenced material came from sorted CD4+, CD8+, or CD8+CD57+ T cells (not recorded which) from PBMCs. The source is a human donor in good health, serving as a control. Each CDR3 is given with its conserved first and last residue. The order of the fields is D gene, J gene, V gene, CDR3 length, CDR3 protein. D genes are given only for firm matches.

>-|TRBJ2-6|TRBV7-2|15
CASSLYQAGAIVLTF
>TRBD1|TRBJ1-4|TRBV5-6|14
CASSFGQDGEKLFF
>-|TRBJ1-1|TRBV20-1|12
CSAFDKNTEAFF
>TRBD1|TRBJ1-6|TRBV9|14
CASSVEGQARPLHF
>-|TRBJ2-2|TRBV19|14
CASRLGPNTGELFF
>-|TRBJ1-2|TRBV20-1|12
CSAKDRTPSYTF
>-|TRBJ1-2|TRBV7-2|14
CASSSSEVRNYYNF
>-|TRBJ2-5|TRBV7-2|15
CASSPERGGVATQYF
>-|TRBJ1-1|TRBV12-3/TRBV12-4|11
CASSKSAGAFF
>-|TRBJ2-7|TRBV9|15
CASSVAGHRVYEQYF
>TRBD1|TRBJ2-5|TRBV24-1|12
CAIGTGSEPLYF
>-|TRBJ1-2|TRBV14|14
CASSPHLGTEAFSF
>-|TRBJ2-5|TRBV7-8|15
CASSLPHQPQQSQYF
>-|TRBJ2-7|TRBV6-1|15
CASGGFRDASDEQYF
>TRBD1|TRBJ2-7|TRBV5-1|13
CASSLTGGGKQYF
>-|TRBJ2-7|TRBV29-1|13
CSVQLGIGYEQYF
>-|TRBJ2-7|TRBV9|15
CASSPAGTSSYEQYF
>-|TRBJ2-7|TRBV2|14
CASSKQGSSYEQYF
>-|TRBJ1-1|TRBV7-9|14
CASSSGGGYGYTFF
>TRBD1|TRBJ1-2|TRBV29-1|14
CSVQKGEGAYGYTF
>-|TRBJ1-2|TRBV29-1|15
CSVSNSPGLNYGYTF
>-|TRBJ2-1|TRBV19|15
CASRREGTGGNEQTF
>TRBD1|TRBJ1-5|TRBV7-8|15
CASSLDPQGDQPQHF
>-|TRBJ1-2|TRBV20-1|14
CSARVAAANYGYTF
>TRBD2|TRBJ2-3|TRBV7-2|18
CASSLGNLAGARTDTQYF
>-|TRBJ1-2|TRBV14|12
CASSQRSYGYTF
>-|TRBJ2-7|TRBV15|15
CATSRVVTGAYVLTF
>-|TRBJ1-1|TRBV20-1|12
CSASPGRAEAFF
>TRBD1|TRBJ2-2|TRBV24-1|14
CATSETGNTDELFF
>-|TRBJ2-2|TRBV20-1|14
CSARQGSNTGELSW
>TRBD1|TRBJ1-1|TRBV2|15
CASSEFQQGAAEAFF
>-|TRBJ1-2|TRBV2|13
CASRDTGRYGHTF
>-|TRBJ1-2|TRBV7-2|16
CASSLNLGTSTYGYTF
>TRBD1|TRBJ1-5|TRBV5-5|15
CASSPGQASNQPQHF
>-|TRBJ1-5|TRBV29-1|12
CSVGGVNQPQHF
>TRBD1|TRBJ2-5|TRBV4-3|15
CASSQEGTGEETQYF
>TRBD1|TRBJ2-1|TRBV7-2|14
CASSSAGQGNEEQF
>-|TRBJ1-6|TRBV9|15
CASSARDPLYGYIHF
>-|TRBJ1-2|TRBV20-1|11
CSVMTGGGNTF
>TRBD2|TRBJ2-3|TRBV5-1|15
CASSLGRVRGDTQYF
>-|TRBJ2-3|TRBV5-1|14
CASSLRGSSGTQYF
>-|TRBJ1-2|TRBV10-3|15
CAISEGDRVNYVYTF
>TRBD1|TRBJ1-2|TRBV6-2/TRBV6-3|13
CASSFRGRGGYTF
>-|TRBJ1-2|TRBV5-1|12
CASSRGKYGDTF
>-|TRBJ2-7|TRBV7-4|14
CASSLQPGLLKQYF